The 28 T cell receptor beta chains in this list originate from one sample, sequenced in a study of shared clonotypes between healthy human individuals. The data were produced by immunoSEQ multiplex PCR, yet TCRdb's version contains in-frame clones alone and is incomplete. Of about 1.4 million clones listed, roughly 96% are singletons. The sample comprised naive CD4+ T cells sorted from blood. The subset is: CD45RA+ positively selected. These receptors were taken from a man aged 30-40 years in good health.

The V gene is TRBV6-4, the J gene TRBJ2-5; 8 nucleotides align to TRBD1. The V and J ends lost 7 bases and 5 bases, in that order; junction bases with no gene match: 15. The CDR3 covers 16 residues. The germline V gene encodes CDR1 MRHNA and CDR2 SNTAGT. The CDR3 protein is CASNDCDRGSLETQYF. The CDR3 DNA reads as TGTGCCAGCAATGATTGCGACAGGGGATCCCTGGAGACCCAGTACTTC.

The gene calls are TRBV7-2 and TRBJ1-1; D is unclear. CDR1 is SGHTA and CDR2 is FQGNSA in the germline V gene. Trimming pared 1 base from V and 1 base from J, leaving 7 bases between. This CDR3 is 14 amino acids long. This chain's CDR3 is CASSLGAGNTEAFF. CDR3 bases: TGTGCCAGCAGCTTAGGTGCTGGGAACACTGAAGCTTTCTTT.

The chain links TRBV5-6 to TRBJ2-3, with D possibly TRBD2 on 5 matching bases. Trimming cost V 1 base and J 11 bases, with 11 bases left between them. Per the germline V gene, CDR1 is SGHDT and CDR2 is YYEEEE. The CDR3 is made up of 12 amino acids. The CDR3 is CASSLWFEGQYF. Here the CDR3 DNA reads TGTGCCAGCAGCTTGTGGTTCGAGGGGCAGTATTTT.

The V and J genes are TRBV10-1 and TRBJ1-2; 7 bases line up with TRBD1. The V gene's germline CDR1 is WNHNN and CDR2 SYGVQD (reference sequence). The junction had 13 bases not matched to a gene; V was cut back by 6 bases and J by 3 bases. The length of the CDR3 is 16 residues. CDR3 sequence: CASRHTGEERHYGYTF. The CDR3 region has the DNA TGCGCCAGCAGGCACACAGGGGAGGAACGTCACTATGGCTACACCTTC.

A note on this clone: Other DNA sequences in the same sample also yield this CDR3. The chain employs TRBV11-2 and TRBJ2-1, with 10 bases matching TRBD2. The CDR3 contains 15 residues. V lost 5 bases, J lost 3 bases, and 4 bases stayed unmatched. Germline V gene data show CDR1 as SGHAT and CDR2 as FQNNGV. The CDR3 spells CASSTRLAGYNEQFF. Here the CDR3 DNA reads TGTGCCAGCAGCACAAGACTAGCGGGCTACAATGAGCAGTTCTTC.

This chain joins TRBV18 and TRBJ1-2; D call uncertain. Trimming took off 0 bases at V and 0 bases at J, with 11 bases between the two ends. The CDR3 covers 16 residues. Germline-derived CDR1 and CDR2 are KGHSH and LQKENI. CDR3 DNA: TGTGCCAGCTCACCACCGCTGGGCAGCCCTAACTATGGCTACACCTTC. Translating it yields CASSPPLGSPNYGYTF. Drawing the rest from reference TRBV18 and TRBJ1-2, the complete variable domain is NAGVMQNPRHLVRRRGQEARLRCSPMKGHSHVYWYRQLPEEGLKFMVYLQKENIIDESGMPKERFSAEFPKEGPSILRIQQVVRGDSAAYFCASSPPLGSPNYGYTFGSGTRLTVV.

This clone has only one observation. V and J are TRBV6-5 and TRBJ2-3; no reliable D call. CDR3 length: 15 residues. Trimming pared 8 bases from V and 4 bases from J, leaving 19 bases between. CDR1 is MNHEY, CDR2 SVGAGI, per germline. Written as DNA, the CDR3 is TGTGCCAGCGGCTACAGATCTAGATCCCCAGATACGCAGTATTTT. Translating gives CASGYRSRSPDTQYF.

The gene calls are TRBV28 and TRBJ1-2; 8 nucleotides line up with TRBD1. V trimming: 8 bases; J trimming: 4 bases; junction bases outside the gene matches: 9. Germline lookup yields CDR1 MDHEN and CDR2 SYDVKM. This CDR3 region has 14 residues. CDR3 DNA sequence: TGTGCCAGCGATAGGACAGGGACCCGCTATGGCTACACCTTC. Its translation is CASDRTGTRYGYTF.

Regarding this clone: The sample contains more than one DNA sequence encoding this CDR3. The rearrangement links TRBV9 to TRBJ2-2; D unclear. V was pared by 1 base and J by 6 bases, with 4 bases between. CDR3 size: 12 residues. Germline CDR1 is SGDLS and CDR2 is YYNGEE. The CDR3 DNA follows: TGTGCCAGCAGCGTATCCGCCGGGGAGCTGTTTTTT. Amino acids: CASSVSAGELFF.

The CDR3: CARSLVVRPSTYNEQFF. CDR3 in DNA: TGTGCCAGAAGCTTGGTGGTACGCCCTTCGACCTACAATGAGCAGTTCTTC. The chain uses TRBV5-3 and TRBJ2-1, with D unresolved. TRBV5-3 is filed as an ORF, its function uncertain. V was cut by 0 bases and J by 2 bases, with 15 bases left in between. There are 17 residues in the CDR3.

The chain carries TRBV19 and TRBJ2-5; TRBD2 is a possible D gene (5 bases). CDR1 LNHDA and CDR2 SQIVND come from the germline V gene (reference sequence). This CDR3 region has 12 residues. Trimming pared 5 bases from V and 5 bases from J, leaving 9 bases between. The CDR3 loop reads CASSPGWETQYF. The CDR3 DNA follows: TGTGCCAGTAGTCCGGGGTGGGAGACCCAGTACTTC.

The chain has TRBV14 and TRBJ1-2; D remains unclear. Germline CDR1 is SGHDN and CDR2 is FVKESK. This CDR3 contains 12 residues. With 4 bases removed from V and 9 bases from J, the gap between germline ends came to 12 bases. CDR3 region: CASSLGWFRYTF. The CDR3, as DNA: TGTGCCAGCAGCCTCGGTTGGTTTCGCTACACCTTC.

This rearrangement joins TRBV4-3 to TRBJ2-3; TRBD1 aligns across 8 bases. The CDR3 spans 16 residues. Losses at the gene ends were 4 bases for V and 1 base for J; bases not matched to a gene: 7. Germline V CDR1 and CDR2: LGHNA, YSLEER. CDR3 protein: CASSLGQGGGTDTQYF. DNA of the CDR3: TGCGCCAGCAGCCTAGGACAGGGCGGGGGCACAGATACGCAGTATTTT.

The rearrangement joins TRBV5-4 to TRBJ2-7, with 7 bases matching TRBD1. The CDR3 runs to 14 residues. The germline V gene has CDR1 SGHNT and CDR2 YYREEE (reference sequence). Trimming at V came to 1 base and at J to 6 bases, leaving 7 bases not matched to a gene. The CDR3 region is CASSLNRGLGEQYF. Here the CDR3 DNA reads TGTGCCAGCAGCTTGAATAGGGGGCTCGGCGAGCAGTACTTC.

The chain is built from TRBV11-2 and TRBJ2-7; D unclear. The V and J ends lost 3 bases and 6 bases respectively, with 12 bases between them. CDR3 length: 13 residues. Looked up from germline, CDR1 is SGHAT and CDR2 is FQNNGV. The CDR3 DNA sequence: TGTGCCAGCAGCTTCAGGAGTAGCTCCGAGCAGTACTTC. Encoded protein: CASSFRSSSEQYF.

The chain joins TRBV6-1 to TRBJ1-1, with D tentatively TRBD1 (6 bases). Germline V lookup: CDR1 MNHNS, CDR2 SASEGT. The CDR3 is 14 residues long. The ends were cut back, 7 bases at V and 2 bases at J, with 14 bases in the middle. CDR3 sequence: CASTGGSFNTEAFF. CDR3 DNA: TGTGCCAGCACCGGGGGCAGCTTTAACACTGAAGCTTTCTTT.

The chain has TRBV6-1 and TRBJ1-4, with D possibly TRBD1 on 5 matching bases. Germline V gene sequence: CDR1 MNHNS, CDR2 SASEGT. Between the trimmed V and J ends, which lost 3 bases and 8 bases, there was a span of 7 bases. The CDR3 is 12 amino acids. In DNA form, the CDR3 reads TGTGCCAGCAGTGAGCAGGGAGAAAAACTGTTTTTT. Protein sequence: CASSEQGEKLFF.

This chain uses TRBV7-9 with TRBJ2-1, with D tentatively TRBD1 or TRBD2 (5 bases each). The CDR3 is made up of 12 amino acids. Per the germline V gene, CDR1 is SEHNR and CDR2 is FQNEAQ (reference sequence). Trimming removed 1 base from V and 10 bases from J, with 8 bases in between. CDR3 protein: CASSLGWGEQFF. The CDR3 DNA reads TGTGCCAGCAGCTTAGGATGGGGGGAGCAGTTCTTC.

The chain couples TRBV9 to TRBJ2-1, with 8 bases that match TRBD2. J gave up 10 bases and V 4 bases, and 4 bases lay outside the gene matches. This CDR3 has 12 amino acids. Germline V gene data show CDR1 as SGDLS and CDR2 as YYNGEE. This CDR3 is CASSLGGDEQFF. The CDR3, as DNA: TGTGCCAGCAGCCTCGGGGGGGACGAGCAGTTCTTC.

The chain carries TRBV5-6 and TRBJ2-1; TRBD2 matches 11 bases. The CDR3 has 16 residues. The germline V gene has CDR1 SGHDT and CDR2 YYEEEE. V shed 0 bases and J 6 bases; nucleotides not matched to a gene: 5. The chain's CDR3 is CASSLVVTSGINEQFF. CDR3 DNA: TGTGCCAGCAGCTTGGTCGTGACTAGCGGGATCAATGAGCAGTTCTTC.

The rearrangement joins TRBV19 to TRBJ2-7, with unresolved D. Germline-derived CDR1 and CDR2 are LNHDA and SQIVND (reference sequence). This CDR3 spans 13 amino acids. V lost 3 bases to trimming and J lost 5 bases, with 11 bases between them. CDR3 loop: CASSMLSKDEQYF. CDR3 nucleotide sequence: TGTGCCAGTAGTATGTTAAGTAAAGACGAGCAGTACTTC.

To note about this clone: This sample includes further DNA sequences coding for the same CDR3. The chain has TRBV7-8 and TRBJ1-5; the D gene is possibly TRBD1 (6 bases). The CDR3 spans 14 residues. The V end was cut by 6 bases, the J end by 4 bases, with 13 bases between. CDR1 is SGHVS and CDR2 is FQNEAQ in the germline V gene. This CDR3 reads CASSLGDKNQPQHF. The CDR3 DNA is TGTGCCAGCAGTTTGGGGGACAAAAATCAGCCCCAGCATTTT. Looking up the rest from reference TRBV7-8 and TRBJ1-5 gives the full variable domain: GAGVSQSPRYKVAKRGQDVALRCDPISGHVSLFWYQQALGQGPEFLTYFQNEAQLDKSGLPSDRFFAERPEGSVSTLKIQRTQQEDSAVYLCASSLGDKNQPQHFGDGTRLSIL.

The genes are TRBV5-1 and TRBJ2-7, with 11 bases identical to TRBD1. Germline V gene lookup returns CDR1 SGHRS and CDR2 YFSETQ. The CDR3 spans 15 residues. With V trimmed by 4 bases and J by 6 bases, 9 bases remained unmatched. CDR3 DNA sequence: TGCGCCAGCAGCGTCCCCCCCGGGACAGGGGGCGAGCAGTACTTC. Encoded protein: CASSVPPGTGGEQYF.

The chain links TRBV18 to TRBJ1-1, with no clear D. V dropped 1 base and J dropped 0 bases, with 9 bases sitting between them. The CDR3 spans 15 residues. CDR1 and CDR2 (germline): KGHSH, LQKENI. The CDR3 DNA is TGTGCCAGCTCACCACTATTAGGGATGAACACTGAAGCTTTCTTT. It is translated as CASSPLLGMNTEAFF.

The chain uses TRBV2 and TRBJ2-2; D not resolved. Trimming cost V 4 bases and J 0 bases, with 3 bases left between them. Per germline, CDR1 SNHLY and CDR2 FYNNEI. This CDR3 has 13 amino acids. CDR3 bases: TGTGCCAGCAGTGCGACGAACACCGGGGAGCTGTTTTTT. Translation: CASSATNTGELFF.

The genes are TRBV4-3 and TRBJ2-2, with TRBD1 as a possible D gene (5 bases). The germline V and J ends were trimmed by 4 bases and 6 bases, with 18 bases remaining between them. This CDR3 comprises 16 residues. Germline V gene lookup returns CDR1 LGHNA and CDR2 YSLEER. In DNA, the CDR3 is TGCGCCAGCAGCCGAGTCCGGGCCCAAGGGGCCGGGGAGCTGTTTTTT. Translating gives CASSRVRAQGAGELFF.

The CDR3 protein is CASSLPPTEKLFF. The CDR3 DNA reads TGTGCCAGCAGCTTACCTCCAACCGAAAAACTGTTTTTT. This chain joins TRBV7-9 and TRBJ1-4; no firm D call. V lost 2 bases, J lost 8 bases, and 9 bases lay in between. Germline V gene data show CDR1 as SEHNR and CDR2 as FQNEAQ (reference sequence). CDR3 length: 13 residues.

The chain is built from TRBV5-1 and TRBJ2-3, with D tentatively TRBD1 (6 bases). CDR1 and CDR2 (germline): SGHRS, YFSETQ. Trimming removed 0 bases at V and 2 bases at J, with 10 bases between. CDR3 length: 15 amino acids. CDR3 region: CASSLARTATDTQYF. Here the CDR3 DNA reads TGCGCCAGCAGCTTGGCCAGGACAGCCACAGATACGCAGTATTTT.